This T cell receptor beta chain appears in the sequencing data of a study of control samples from healthy donors and cancer patients. Method: immunoSEQ multiplex PCR; TCRdb's copy keeps in-frame clones and lacks some. The top ten clones hold almost 6% of a sample with about 77,000 clones, roughly 92% of them seen once. Germline V gene lookup returns CDR1 MDHEN and CDR2 SYDVKM. The CDR3 totals 12 residues. With 7 bases removed from V and 8 bases from J, the gap between germline ends came to 12 bases. This sequence joins TRBV28 and TRBJ1-5, with a tentative D call TRBD1 (5 bases). The specimen sequenced was blood. The clonotype was recovered from an older woman in good health. The CDR3 here is CASKGESKPQHF. As DNA, the CDR3 is TGTGCCAGCAAAGGGGAGTCTAAGCCCCAGCATTTT.